These T cell receptor beta chains were read from a single sample in a study of neoadjuvant anti-PD-1 for oral cavity cancer. Generated by immunoSEQ multiplex PCR, the TCRdb table keeps only in-frame clones and is missing some. The sample shows about 14,000 clones, less than 85% of them seen only once. The specimen was PBMCs, collected before nivolumab (anti-PD-1) treatment. These receptors all come from a person between 35 and 79 years old with oral cavity squamous cell carcinoma. Both conserved end residues are part of each CDR3. Fields, in order: J gene, V gene, clone size, D gene, CDR3 DNA, CDR3 protein. A D gene is named only where the DNA matches it firmly. Clone size is shown for a subset of rows, as once, few, many or a class of expanded clone.

j_gene: TRBJ1-2; v_gene: TRBV13; abundance: .; d_gene: TRBD1; CDR3nt: TGTGCCAGCAGCTTAGGGACAGGGGGCTACGGCTACACCTTC; CDR3aa: CASSLGTGGYGYTF
j_gene: TRBJ1-3; v_gene: TRBV2; abundance: .; d_gene: TRBD1; CDR3nt: TGTGCCAGCAGTCTCGACAGGGCCTCTGGAAACACCATATATTTT; CDR3aa: CASSLDRASGNTIYF
j_gene: TRBJ2-3; v_gene: TRBV7-9; abundance: .; d_gene: .; CDR3nt: TGTGCCAGCAGCTTAGTCATAGATACGCAGTATTTT; CDR3aa: CASSLVIDTQYF
j_gene: TRBJ2-7; v_gene: TRBV19; abundance: .; d_gene: .; CDR3nt: TGTGCCAGTAGTATGATCGCTAGCGTTTCCTACGAGCAGTACTTC; CDR3aa: CASSMIASVSYEQYF
j_gene: TRBJ1-5; v_gene: TRBV6-5; abundance: .; d_gene: .; CDR3nt: TGTGCCAGCAGTTACGGGAGGAACAGTAATCAGCCCCAGCATTTT; CDR3aa: CASSYGRNSNQPQHF
j_gene: TRBJ2-7; v_gene: TRBV27; abundance: .; d_gene: .; CDR3nt: TGTGCCACCGGACGGGGGACCTACGAGCAGTACTTC; CDR3aa: CATGRGTYEQYF
j_gene: TRBJ2-3; v_gene: TRBV7-2; abundance: .; d_gene: TRBD2; CDR3nt: TGTGCCAGCAGCTTGGTAGCGGGGGGCACAGATACGCAGTATTTT; CDR3aa: CASSLVAGGTDTQYF
j_gene: TRBJ1-4; v_gene: TRBV28; abundance: .; d_gene: TRBD1; CDR3nt: TGTGCCAGCAGTTTAGTCTCCAGGGGGCTAACTAATGAAAAACTGTTTTTT; CDR3aa: CASSLVSRGLTNEKLFF
j_gene: TRBJ1-1; v_gene: TRBV4-1; abundance: few; d_gene: .; CDR3nt: TGCGCCAGCAGATCTACCCGACAGACGCTCACTGAAGCTTTCTTT; CDR3aa: CASRSTRQTLTEAFF
j_gene: TRBJ1-1; v_gene: TRBV6-6; abundance: .; d_gene: .; CDR3nt: TGTGCCAGCAGTTACGACCCATTAAGGACGAGCGCTGAAGCTTTCTTT; CDR3aa: CASSYDPLRTSAEAFF
j_gene: TRBJ1-1; v_gene: TRBV6-6; abundance: .; d_gene: .; CDR3nt: TGTGCCAGCAGAAAGACAGCTGAAGCTTTCTTT; CDR3aa: CASRKTAEAFF
j_gene: TRBJ2-3; v_gene: TRBV6-4; abundance: .; d_gene: .; CDR3nt: TGTGCCAGCAGTGTCCAGCCTAGCACAGATACGCAGTATTTT; CDR3aa: CASSVQPSTDTQYF
j_gene: TRBJ2-1; v_gene: TRBV27; abundance: once; d_gene: TRBD2; CDR3nt: TGTGCCAGCAGTCCGCTAGCGGGAGGGCCATCCTACAATGAGCAGTTCTTC; CDR3aa: CASSPLAGGPSYNEQFF
j_gene: TRBJ1-1; v_gene: TRBV27; abundance: few; d_gene: TRBD1; CDR3nt: TGTGCCAGCAGCAGGGCCCAGACAGGGGGACTGAACACTGAAGCTTTCTTT; CDR3aa: CASSRAQTGGLNTEAFF
j_gene: TRBJ1-5; v_gene: TRBV30; abundance: .; d_gene: .; CDR3nt: TGTGCCTGGAGTCCCCGGGTAGGGCAGCCCCAGCATTTT; CDR3aa: CAWSPRVGQPQHF
j_gene: TRBJ2-1; v_gene: TRBV6-4; abundance: .; d_gene: .; CDR3nt: TGTGCCAGCAGTGAGCAAAGTTCCTTCATCAATGAGCAGTTCTTC; CDR3aa: CASSEQSSFINEQFF
j_gene: TRBJ2-1; v_gene: TRBV7-2; abundance: .; d_gene: TRBD2; CDR3nt: TGTGCCAGCAGCCCCGATAGCGGGAGCCGCTACAATGAGCAGTTCTTC; CDR3aa: CASSPDSGSRYNEQFF
j_gene: TRBJ2-7; v_gene: TRBV7-2; abundance: .; d_gene: TRBD2; CDR3nt: TGTGCCAGCAGCTTTAGCGGGAGAGGGTTAGGTTACGAGCAGTACTTC; CDR3aa: CASSFSGRGLGYEQYF
j_gene: TRBJ1-1; v_gene: TRBV10-1; abundance: few; d_gene: .; CDR3nt: TGCGCCAGCAGTCAGGGGTTTAGCACTGAAGCTTTCTTT; CDR3aa: CASSQGFSTEAFF
j_gene: TRBJ1-2; v_gene: TRBV10-2; abundance: .; d_gene: .; CDR3nt: TGCGCCAGCAGTGCTGGCAGTGGCTATGGCTACACCTTC; CDR3aa: CASSAGSGYGYTF
j_gene: TRBJ2-1; v_gene: TRBV4-1; abundance: once; d_gene: .; CDR3nt: TGCGCCAGCAGCCAAGAATTGGCTAGATCCCTCTACAATGAGCAGTTCTTC; CDR3aa: CASSQELARSLYNEQFF
j_gene: TRBJ1-2; v_gene: TRBV5-1; abundance: few; d_gene: TRBD1; CDR3nt: TGCGCCAGCAGCCCTCTACCCGGGACAGGGCTGTATGGCTACACCTTC; CDR3aa: CASSPLPGTGLYGYTF
j_gene: TRBJ2-5; v_gene: TRBV5-1; abundance: few; d_gene: .; CDR3nt: TGCGCCAGCAGCATCGGGACACAATCGGAGACCCAGTACTTC; CDR3aa: CASSIGTQSETQYF
j_gene: TRBJ2-6; v_gene: TRBV6-1; abundance: .; d_gene: .; CDR3nt: TGTGCCAGCAGTGAAGTCGATTCCTCTGGGGCCAACGTCCTGACTTTC; CDR3aa: CASSEVDSSGANVLTF
j_gene: TRBJ2-3; v_gene: TRBV5-4; abundance: .; d_gene: .; CDR3nt: TGTGCCAGCAGCTTGGGACAAGTTAGCACAGATACGCAGTATTTT; CDR3aa: CASSLGQVSTDTQYF
j_gene: TRBJ2-5; v_gene: TRBV5-6; abundance: .; d_gene: .; CDR3nt: TGTGCCAGCAGCTTGGGGGGAGGCGAGACCCAGTACTTC; CDR3aa: CASSLGGGETQYF
j_gene: TRBJ1-2; v_gene: TRBV19; abundance: .; d_gene: .; CDR3nt: TGTGCCAGCCAGGAAGGCCTCAACTATGGCTACACCTTC; CDR3aa: CASQEGLNYGYTF
j_gene: TRBJ2-1; v_gene: TRBV6-1; abundance: .; d_gene: .; CDR3nt: TGTGCCAGCAGCCGGGACCCCCCACGCGATGAGCAGTTCTTC; CDR3aa: CASSRDPPRDEQFF
j_gene: TRBJ2-3; v_gene: TRBV11-1; abundance: few; d_gene: TRBD1; CDR3nt: TGTGCCAGCAGGCCCGGGACAGGGTTAGTAGATACGCAGTATTTT; CDR3aa: CASRPGTGLVDTQYF
j_gene: TRBJ2-1; v_gene: TRBV27; abundance: .; d_gene: .; CDR3nt: TGTGCCAGCAGTTCCGGGACCTACAATGAGCAGTTCTTC; CDR3aa: CASSSGTYNEQFF
j_gene: TRBJ1-1; v_gene: TRBV30; abundance: .; d_gene: .; CDR3nt: TGTGCCTGGAGTCAAGACAGTGAAGCTTTCTTT; CDR3aa: CAWSQDSEAFF
j_gene: TRBJ2-7; v_gene: TRBV6-5; abundance: .; d_gene: TRBD2; CDR3nt: TGTGCCAGCAGTTCGAACTCCGGACTAGTTCGCGAGCAGTACTTC; CDR3aa: CASSSNSGLVREQYF
j_gene: TRBJ1-5; v_gene: TRBV6-1; abundance: .; d_gene: .; CDR3nt: TGTGCCAGCAGTCCTTCCGGGGGCGCAGGGCCCCAGCATTTT; CDR3aa: CASSPSGGAGPQHF
j_gene: TRBJ1-1; v_gene: TRBV11-2; abundance: .; d_gene: TRBD1; CDR3nt: TGTGCCAGCAGCTTCTTATGGGACAGGGGGAAGAACACTGAAGCTTTCTTT; CDR3aa: CASSFLWDRGKNTEAFF
j_gene: TRBJ2-2; v_gene: TRBV30; abundance: few; d_gene: .; CDR3nt: TGTGCCTGGAGTCACCGATTCAAGAGGTCCGGCGGGGAGCTGTTTTTT; CDR3aa: CAWSHRFKRSGGELFF
j_gene: TRBJ2-3; v_gene: TRBV15; abundance: .; d_gene: TRBD2; CDR3nt: TGTGCCACCAGCAGAGTTGGTGGCGGGAGAGGTGATACGCAGTATTTT; CDR3aa: CATSRVGGGRGDTQYF
j_gene: TRBJ1-5; v_gene: TRBV4-1; abundance: .; d_gene: TRBD1; CDR3nt: TGCGCCAGCAGCCAAAGACCATTCCGGGACAGGGGCGACCAGCCCCAGCATTTT; CDR3aa: CASSQRPFRDRGDQPQHF
j_gene: TRBJ2-7; v_gene: TRBV9; abundance: .; d_gene: TRBD2; CDR3nt: TGTGCCAGCAGCCCGGGGGGATACCAAGTCCACGAGCAGTACTTC; CDR3aa: CASSPGGYQVHEQYF
j_gene: TRBJ2-7; v_gene: TRBV10-3; abundance: .; d_gene: TRBD1; CDR3nt: TGTGCCGTAGGACAGGGGGACGAGCAGTACTTC; CDR3aa: CAVGQGDEQYF
j_gene: TRBJ1-2; v_gene: TRBV19; abundance: .; d_gene: TRBD1; CDR3nt: TGTGCCAGTAGTATTCCAGGGGGTGGCTACACCTTC; CDR3aa: CASSIPGGGYTF
j_gene: TRBJ2-2; v_gene: TRBV6-1; abundance: few; d_gene: .; CDR3nt: TGTGCCAGCAGCGGGAGGGACAGTTACACCGGGGAGCTGTTTTTT; CDR3aa: CASSGRDSYTGELFF
j_gene: TRBJ2-7; v_gene: TRBV27; abundance: .; d_gene: .; CDR3nt: TGTGCCAGCAGTTTTGGACCCACCGGCGAGCAGTACTTC; CDR3aa: CASSFGPTGEQYF
j_gene: TRBJ2-7; v_gene: TRBV5-1; abundance: .; d_gene: TRBD2; CDR3nt: TGCGCCAGCAGCTTTGGGGGGGACGAGCAGTACTTC; CDR3aa: CASSFGGDEQYF
j_gene: TRBJ2-3; v_gene: TRBV5-1; abundance: .; d_gene: TRBD1; CDR3nt: TGCGCCAGCAGCGTTCTTCCGGGACAGGGGGCAACAGATACGCAGTATTTT; CDR3aa: CASSVLPGQGATDTQYF
j_gene: TRBJ1-4; v_gene: TRBV2; abundance: .; d_gene: .; CDR3nt: TGTGCCAGCAGTGAAGATCACACGGGAAAACTGTTTTTT; CDR3aa: CASSEDHTGKLFF
j_gene: TRBJ1-1; v_gene: TRBV7-9; abundance: .; d_gene: .; CDR3nt: TGTGCCAGCAGCGAAACGAACAGGGTCACTGAAGCTTTCTTT; CDR3aa: CASSETNRVTEAFF
j_gene: TRBJ2-7; v_gene: TRBV7-9; abundance: .; d_gene: .; CDR3nt: TGTGCCAGCGACTCGACCAATACCTACGAGCAGTACTTC; CDR3aa: CASDSTNTYEQYF
j_gene: TRBJ2-5; v_gene: TRBV10-1; abundance: .; d_gene: TRBD1; CDR3nt: TGCGCCAGCAGTGAGGCCCCGGGACAGGGCCCCCAGGGGACCCAGTACTTC; CDR3aa: CASSEAPGQGPQGTQYF
j_gene: TRBJ1-5; v_gene: TRBV30; abundance: .; d_gene: .; CDR3nt: TGTGCCTGGAGTCAACGGCTCAATCAGCCCCAGCATTTT; CDR3aa: CAWSQRLNQPQHF
j_gene: TRBJ1-3; v_gene: TRBV6-5; abundance: .; d_gene: .; CDR3nt: TGTGCCAGCAGTAGGGACTTCAGCTCTGGAAACACCATATATTTT; CDR3aa: CASSRDFSSGNTIYF
j_gene: TRBJ2-6; v_gene: TRBV28; abundance: .; d_gene: .; CDR3nt: TGTGCCAGCAGTTTGATAACTGGGGCCAACGTCCTGACTTTC; CDR3aa: CASSLITGANVLTF
j_gene: TRBJ1-2; v_gene: TRBV7-9; abundance: .; d_gene: TRBD1; CDR3nt: TGTGCCAGCAGCTCCTCTGAGGACAGGATTAACTATGGCTACACCTTC; CDR3aa: CASSSSEDRINYGYTF
j_gene: TRBJ2-1; v_gene: TRBV5-1; abundance: .; d_gene: .; CDR3nt: TGCGCCAGCAACCCTGTGGACGTAAATGCTGGGAATGAGCAGTTCTTC; CDR3aa: CASNPVDVNAGNEQFF
j_gene: TRBJ2-3; v_gene: TRBV19; abundance: .; d_gene: TRBD2; CDR3nt: TGTGCCAGTAGTACGCCGGGACTAGCGGGGGGTGCAGATACGCAGTATTTT; CDR3aa: CASSTPGLAGGADTQYF
j_gene: TRBJ2-6; v_gene: TRBV7-8; abundance: few; d_gene: .; CDR3nt: TGTGCCAGCAGCTACTTCTCTGGGGCCAACGTCCTGACTTTC; CDR3aa: CASSYFSGANVLTF
j_gene: TRBJ1-1; v_gene: TRBV27; abundance: .; d_gene: .; CDR3nt: TGTGCCAGCAGTTTATCGCGGACGGTTAACACTGAAGCTTTCTTT; CDR3aa: CASSLSRTVNTEAFF
j_gene: TRBJ2-2; v_gene: TRBV5-4; abundance: .; d_gene: .; CDR3nt: TGTGCCAGCGGGCGTGGTAAGGTTAACCTGAACACCGGGGAGCTGTTTTTT; CDR3aa: CASGRGKVNLNTGELFF
j_gene: TRBJ2-1; v_gene: TRBV9; abundance: .; d_gene: .; CDR3nt: TGTGCCAGCAGCGTAGACACAGGCTACAATGAGCAGTTCTTC; CDR3aa: CASSVDTGYNEQFF
j_gene: TRBJ1-5; v_gene: TRBV4-1; abundance: .; d_gene: .; CDR3nt: TGCGCCAGCAGCCAAGATGCTGGGTTTCGTCAGCCCCAGCATTTT; CDR3aa: CASSQDAGFRQPQHF